These 5 T cell receptor beta chains originate from one sample sequenced in a study of blood T cell repertoires in COVID-19. The repertoire was sequenced with immunoSEQ multiplex PCR; TCRdb's copy has only in-frame clones and lacks some. Here the sample spans over 45,000 clones, 91% being singletons. Sequencing was done on a sample of peripheral blood. Receptors originate from a human donor in a cohort sampled during active COVID-19.

The gene calls are TRBV2 and TRBJ1-5; 7 bases fit TRBD1. After removal of 6 bases from V and 0 bases from J, the junction contained 11 bases not matched to a gene. The CDR3 has 17 amino acids. Germline V gene lookup returns CDR1 SNHLY and CDR2 FYNNEI. CDR3 DNA sequence: TGTGCCAGCAGGCGAACAGGGGATTTTTATAGCAATCAGCCCCAGCATTTT. Its translation is CASRRTGDFYSNQPQHF.

V is TRBV9 and J is TRBJ1-1; 7 bases map to TRBD1. From germline, CDR1 is SGDLS and CDR2 YYNGEE. The CDR3 extends over 11 amino acids. Losses at the gene ends were 8 bases for V and 11 bases for J; bases not matched to a gene: 9. The CDR3 loop reads CASGSDRAAFF. In nucleotides, the CDR3 is TGTGCCAGTGGTTCTGACAGGGCGGCTTTCTTT.

This clone was counted once. The chain has TRBV5-1 and TRBJ2-2; D unclear. V was clipped by 2 bases and J by 5 bases, with 16 bases between them. The CDR3 runs to 16 residues. Germline values: CDR1 SGHRS, CDR2 YFSETQ. The CDR3 bases are TGCGCCAGCAGCTTCATCCAACAACCTCCAACCGGGGAGCTGTTTTTT. Translated, it gives CASSFIQQPPTGELFF. Full variable domain (missing parts from reference TRBV5-1 and TRBJ2-2): KAGVTQTPRYLIKTRGQQVTLSCSPISGHRSVSWYQQTPGQGLQFLFEYFSETQRNKGNFPGRFSGRQFSNSRSEMNVSTLELGDSALYLCASSFIQQPPTGELFFGEGSRLTVL.

The chain combines TRBV6-2 or TRBV6-3 with TRBJ1-1; D is possibly TRBD1 (5 bases). The CDR3 has 16 residues. V lost 6 bases and J 1 base, leaving 18 bases between the germline ends. Germline V gives CDR1 MNHEY, CDR2 SVGEGT. CDR3 in amino acids: CASSEDTHQANTEAFF. DNA for the CDR3: TGTGCCAGCAGCGAGGACACCCATCAGGCGAACACTGAAGCTTTCTTT.

The CDR3, as DNA: TGTGCCAGCAGCCAATCTAGGGGGATAAACACTGAAGCTTTCTTT. Translation gives CASSQSRGINTEAFF. This rearrangement joins TRBV11-2 to TRBJ1-1, with a weak D call TRBD1 (6 bases). This CDR3 has 15 amino acids. Trimming left V 5 bases short and J 2 bases short, with 15 bases between. CDR1 is SGHAT and CDR2 is FQNNGV in the germline V gene.